This T cell receptor (beta chain) was recorded in a study of blood T cell repertoires in COVID-19 (TCRdb year 2020). Regarding the study in general: Samples covering the acute and convalescent phases of COVID-19 were provided by collaborators in the United States, Italy and Spain. The prospective study material was composed of cDNA or gDNA derived from T cells, B-cell-depleted T cells, or PBMCs. Deeply sampled blood TCRbeta repertoires from subjects exposed to, actively infected with, or recovered from COVID-19 were included in the dataset. A freely available public database, intended as a resource for researchers studying the immune response to SARS-CoV-2, is where the repertoires were released. The samples were drawn from two sources: the first 160 participants of the ongoing ImmuneRACE study, and 1,254 subjects contributed by 6 global collaborators. A de-identified subject ID, COVID-19 status, age in years and sex were almost always included in the sample metadata. HLA class I and class II types, where available, came from metadata supplied by the sample provider rather than from assay-based typing.

TCRbeta CDR3 regions were amplified from genomic DNA by means of the immunoSEQ Assay, a bias-controlled multiplex PCR. Processing in the source paper ran as follows. The number of nucleated cells in each sample was estimated by amplification of reference gene primers within the assay. To quantify the absolute abundance of each unique TCRbeta CDR3 rearrangement, sequence reads were collapsed and filtered. Productive Simpson clonality was computed per sample as the square root of Simpson's diversity index over productive rearrangements. This is the immuneACCESS table as TCRdb keeps it, with only in-frame sequences that have V and J called. A part of the clones is gone; compared with another copy, unresolved V genes explain less than half, and the rest is unexplained. Clonal size and the V and J genes are those of that table, whereas D and trimming came from the DNA. The table for this sample lists 40,000 to 45,000 clones; 79% of them were counted only once. The ten largest clones take up approximately 33% of the sample.

What the study reported, not specific to this receptor: The quantity of clinical and demographic metadata differed by source and by participant and was supplied without curation.

Whole blood was collected in K2EDTA tubes by collaborating institutions according to the institutions' own protocols. For TCRbeta analysis, collaborators shipped samples in one of three forms: frozen whole blood, isolated PBMCs, or DNA extracted from either of those sample types. Of note for this clone: Its antigen is still unknown. No qualities accompany the bases; no much larger clone lies one base away.

Germline trimming: 2 bases from V, 1 base from J; junction bases outside gene matches: 10. From a lookup of the germline V gene, CDR1 and CDR2 are SGHRS and YFSETQ. Measured from the cysteine to the phenylalanine, the CDR3 is 17 residues long. Here the CDR3 DNA is all that survives: 51 bases in frame from base 1. Sequenced: peripheral blood. This chain joins TRBV5-1 to TRBJ2-5, with 8 middle bases fitting TRBD2. The sequence was collected from a woman of 80 years or more with acute or convalescent COVID-19. The CDR3 protein is CASSLIVAGIGQETQYF. The DNA sequence is as follows: TGCGCCAGCAGCTTAATAGTAGCGGGGATTGGCCAAGAGACCCAGTACTTC.